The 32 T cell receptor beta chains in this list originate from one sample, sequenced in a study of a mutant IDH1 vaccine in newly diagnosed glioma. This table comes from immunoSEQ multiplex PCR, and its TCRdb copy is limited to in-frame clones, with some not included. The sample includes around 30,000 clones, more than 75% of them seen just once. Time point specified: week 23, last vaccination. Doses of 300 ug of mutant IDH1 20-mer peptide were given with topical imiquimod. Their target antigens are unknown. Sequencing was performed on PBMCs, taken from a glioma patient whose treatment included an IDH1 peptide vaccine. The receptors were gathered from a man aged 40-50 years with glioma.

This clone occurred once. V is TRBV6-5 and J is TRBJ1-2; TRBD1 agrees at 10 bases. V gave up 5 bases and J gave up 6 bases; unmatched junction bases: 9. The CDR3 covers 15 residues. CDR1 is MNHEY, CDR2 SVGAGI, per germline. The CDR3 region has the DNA TGTGCCAGCAGTCCGGGACAGGGGATAAGTCATGGCTACACCTTC. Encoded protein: CASSPGQGISHGYTF.

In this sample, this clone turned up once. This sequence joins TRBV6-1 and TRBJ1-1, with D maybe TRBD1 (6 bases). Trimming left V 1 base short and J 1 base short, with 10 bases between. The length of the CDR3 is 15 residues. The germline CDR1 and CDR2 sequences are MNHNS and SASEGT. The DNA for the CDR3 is TGTGCCAGCAGTGAAGAGCGGACAGCGAACACTGAAGCTTTCTTT. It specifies CASSEERTANTEAFF.

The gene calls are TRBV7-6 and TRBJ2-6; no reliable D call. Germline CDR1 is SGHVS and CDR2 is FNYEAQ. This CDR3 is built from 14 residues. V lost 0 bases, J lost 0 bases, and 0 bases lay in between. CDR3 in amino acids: CASSLASGANVLTF. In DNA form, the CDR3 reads TGTGCCAGCAGCTTAGCCTCTGGGGCCAACGTCCTGACTTTC.

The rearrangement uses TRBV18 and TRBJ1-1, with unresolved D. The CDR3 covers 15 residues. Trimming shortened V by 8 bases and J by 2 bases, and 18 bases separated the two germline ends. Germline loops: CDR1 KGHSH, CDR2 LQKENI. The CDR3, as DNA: TGTGCCAGCCCTAAGGGAGGGCTTGAAAACACTGAAGCTTTCTTT. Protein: CASPKGGLENTEAFF.

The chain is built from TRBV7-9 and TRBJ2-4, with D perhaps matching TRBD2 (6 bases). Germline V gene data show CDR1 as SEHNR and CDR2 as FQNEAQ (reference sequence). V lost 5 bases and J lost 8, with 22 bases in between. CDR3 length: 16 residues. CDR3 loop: CASSLSGGMGRDIQYF. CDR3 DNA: TGTGCCAGCAGCCTTTCTGGCGGGATGGGCCGGGACATTCAGTACTTC.

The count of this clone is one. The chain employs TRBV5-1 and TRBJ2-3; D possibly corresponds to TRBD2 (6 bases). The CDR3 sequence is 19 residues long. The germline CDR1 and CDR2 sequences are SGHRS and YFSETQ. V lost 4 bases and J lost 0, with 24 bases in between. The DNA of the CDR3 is TGCGCCAGCAGCCTCAACCCTAGCGCACGTGGGGTTAGCACAGATACGCAGTATTTT. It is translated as CASSLNPSARGVSTDTQYF.

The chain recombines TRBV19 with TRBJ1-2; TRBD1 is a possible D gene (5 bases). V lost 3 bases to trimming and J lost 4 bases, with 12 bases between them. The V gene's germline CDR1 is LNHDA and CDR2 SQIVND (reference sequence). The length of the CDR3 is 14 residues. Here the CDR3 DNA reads TGTGCCAGTAGTATCCCCGGGACTTTCTATGGCTACACCTTC. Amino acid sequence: CASSIPGTFYGYTF.

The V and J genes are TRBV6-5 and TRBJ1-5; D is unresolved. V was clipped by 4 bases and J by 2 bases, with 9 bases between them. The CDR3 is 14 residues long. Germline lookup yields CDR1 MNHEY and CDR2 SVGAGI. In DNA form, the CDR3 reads TGTGCCAGCAGTTCCGGCAGCCGCAATCAGCCCCAGCATTTT. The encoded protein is CASSSGSRNQPQHF.

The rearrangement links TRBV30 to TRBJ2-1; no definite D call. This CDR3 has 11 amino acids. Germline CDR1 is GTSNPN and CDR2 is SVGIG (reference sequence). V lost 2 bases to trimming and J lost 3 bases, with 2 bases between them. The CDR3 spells CAWSHYNEQFF. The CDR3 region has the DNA TGTGCCTGGAGTCACTACAATGAGCAGTTCTTC.

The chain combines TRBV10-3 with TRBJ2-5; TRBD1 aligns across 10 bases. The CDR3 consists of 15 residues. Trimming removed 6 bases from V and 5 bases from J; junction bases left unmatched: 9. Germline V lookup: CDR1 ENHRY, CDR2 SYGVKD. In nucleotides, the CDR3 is TGTGCCATCAGGGGAGACAGGGGGCGTTTCGAGACCCAGTACTTC. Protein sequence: CAIRGDRGRFETQYF.

The CDR3 sequence: CASRGIDRGLRTEAFF. CDR3 DNA sequence: TGTGCCAGTAGGGGAATAGACAGGGGGCTGCGCACTGAAGCTTTCTTT. This chain uses TRBV19 with TRBJ1-1; 10 nucleotides agree with TRBD1. CDR3 length equals 16 residues. V lost 6 bases and J lost 4; bases outside the gene matches: 11. From germline, CDR1 is LNHDA and CDR2 SQIVND (reference sequence).

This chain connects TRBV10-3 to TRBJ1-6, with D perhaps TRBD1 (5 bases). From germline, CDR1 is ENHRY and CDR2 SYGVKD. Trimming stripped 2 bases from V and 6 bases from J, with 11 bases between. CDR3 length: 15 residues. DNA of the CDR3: TGTGCCATCAGTGAGGTCACAGGAATTAATTCACCCCTCCACTTT. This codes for CAISEVTGINSPLHF.

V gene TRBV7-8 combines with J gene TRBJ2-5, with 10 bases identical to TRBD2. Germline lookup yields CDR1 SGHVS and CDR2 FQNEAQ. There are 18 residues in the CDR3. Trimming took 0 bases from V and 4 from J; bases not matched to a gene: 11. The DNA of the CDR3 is TGTGCCAGCAGCTTAGCGGAGGGAGCGGGGGGGCCTGGAGAGACCCAGTACTTC. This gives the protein CASSLAEGAGGPGETQYF.

The CDR3 here is CASSPQNIENTEAFF. The CDR3 DNA reads TGTGCCAGCTCACCACAGAACATAGAAAACACTGAAGCTTTCTTT. The chain employs TRBV18 and TRBJ1-1; D unresolved. The V end was cut by 1 base, the J end by 2 bases, with 11 bases between. Germline CDR1 and CDR2: KGHSH and LQKENI. The CDR3 is 15 residues long.

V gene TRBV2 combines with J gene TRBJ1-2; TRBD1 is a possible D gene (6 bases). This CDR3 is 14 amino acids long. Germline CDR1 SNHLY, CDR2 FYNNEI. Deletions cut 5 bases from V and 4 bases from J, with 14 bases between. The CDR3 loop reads CASSSGGGFYGYTF. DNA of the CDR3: TGTGCCAGCAGTTCCGGGGGCGGATTCTATGGCTACACCTTC.

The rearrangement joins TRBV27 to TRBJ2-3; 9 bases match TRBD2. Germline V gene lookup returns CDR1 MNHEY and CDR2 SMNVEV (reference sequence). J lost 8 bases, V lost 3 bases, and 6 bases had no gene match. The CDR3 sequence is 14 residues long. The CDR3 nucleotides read TGTGCCAGCAGTTTCTCAAGCGGGAGGTTTACGCAGTATTTT. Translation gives CASSFSSGRFTQYF.

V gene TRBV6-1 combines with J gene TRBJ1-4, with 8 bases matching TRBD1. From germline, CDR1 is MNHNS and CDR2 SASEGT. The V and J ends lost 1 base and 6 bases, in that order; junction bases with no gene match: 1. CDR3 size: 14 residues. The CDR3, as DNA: TGTGCCAGCAGTGAAGGACAGGGGCATGAAAAACTGTTTTTT. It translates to CASSEGQGHEKLFF.

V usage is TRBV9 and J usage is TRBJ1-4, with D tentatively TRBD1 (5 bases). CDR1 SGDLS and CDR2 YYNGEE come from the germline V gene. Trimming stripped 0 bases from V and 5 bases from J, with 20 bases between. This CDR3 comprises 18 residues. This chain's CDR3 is CASSVVGQEHRTNEKLFF. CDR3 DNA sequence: TGTGCCAGCAGCGTAGTGGGGCAGGAACACCGAACGAATGAAAAACTGTTTTTT.

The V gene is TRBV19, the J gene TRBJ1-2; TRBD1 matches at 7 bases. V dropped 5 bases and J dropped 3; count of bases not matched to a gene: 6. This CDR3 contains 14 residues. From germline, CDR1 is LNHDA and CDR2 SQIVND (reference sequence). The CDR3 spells CASSPGQRYYGYTF. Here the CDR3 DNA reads TGTGCCAGTAGTCCGGGACAGAGGTACTATGGCTACACCTTC. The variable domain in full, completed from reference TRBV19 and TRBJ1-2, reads DGGITQSPKYLFRKEGQNVTLSCEQNLNHDAMYWYRQDPGQGLRLIYYSQIVNDFQKGDIAEGYSVSREKKESFPLTVTSAQKNPTAFYLCASSPGQRYYGYTFGSGTRLTVV.

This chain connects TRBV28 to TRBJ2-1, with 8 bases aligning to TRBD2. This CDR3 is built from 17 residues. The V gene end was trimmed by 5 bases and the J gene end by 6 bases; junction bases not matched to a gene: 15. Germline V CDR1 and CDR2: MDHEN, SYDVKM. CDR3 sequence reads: CASSDHKREFTLNEQFF. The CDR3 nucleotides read TGTGCCAGCAGTGACCATAAGCGGGAGTTCACCCTCAATGAGCAGTTCTTC.

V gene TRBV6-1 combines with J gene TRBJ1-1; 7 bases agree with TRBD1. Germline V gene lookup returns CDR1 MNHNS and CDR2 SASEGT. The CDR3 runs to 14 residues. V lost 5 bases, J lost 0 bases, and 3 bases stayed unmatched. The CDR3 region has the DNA TGTGCCAGCAGTCCCAGGGGGTTGAACACTGAAGCTTTCTTT. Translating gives CASSPRGLNTEAFF.

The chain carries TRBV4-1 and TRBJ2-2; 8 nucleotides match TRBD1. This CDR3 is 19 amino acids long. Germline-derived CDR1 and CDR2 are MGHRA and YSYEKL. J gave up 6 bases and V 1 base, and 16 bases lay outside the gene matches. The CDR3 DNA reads TGCGCCAGCAGCCAAGTTTCGCCGGGACAGGAGACGAGAGCCGGGGAGCTGTTTTTT. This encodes CASSQVSPGQETRAGELFF.

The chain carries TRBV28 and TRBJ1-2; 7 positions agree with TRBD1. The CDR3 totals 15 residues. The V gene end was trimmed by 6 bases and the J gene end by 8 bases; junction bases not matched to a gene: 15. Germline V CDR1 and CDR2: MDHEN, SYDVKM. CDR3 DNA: TGTGCCAGCAGCCCAGACTTAGACAGGGTCGGGGGCTACACCTTC. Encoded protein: CASSPDLDRVGGYTF.

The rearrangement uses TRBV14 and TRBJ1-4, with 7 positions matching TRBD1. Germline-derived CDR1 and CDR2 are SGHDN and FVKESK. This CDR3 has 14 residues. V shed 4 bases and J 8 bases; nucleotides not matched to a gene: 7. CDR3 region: CASSPRGPVEKLFF. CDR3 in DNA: TGTGCCAGCAGCCCTAGGGGGCCCGTCGAAAAACTGTTTTTT.

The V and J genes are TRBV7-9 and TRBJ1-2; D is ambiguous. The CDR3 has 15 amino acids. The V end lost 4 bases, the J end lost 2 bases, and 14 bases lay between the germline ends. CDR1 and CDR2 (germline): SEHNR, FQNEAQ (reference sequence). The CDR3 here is CASSSPLANNYGYTF. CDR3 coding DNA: TGTGCCAGCAGCTCGCCGTTGGCCAACAACTATGGCTACACCTTC.

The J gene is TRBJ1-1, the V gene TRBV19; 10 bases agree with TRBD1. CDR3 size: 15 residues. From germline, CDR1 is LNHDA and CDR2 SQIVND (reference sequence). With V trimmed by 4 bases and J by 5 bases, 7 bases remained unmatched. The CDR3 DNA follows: TGTGCCAGTAGTACCTCGGACAGGGGGAGAACTGAAGCTTTCTTT. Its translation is CASSTSDRGRTEAFF. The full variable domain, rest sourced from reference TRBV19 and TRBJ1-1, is DGGITQSPKYLFRKEGQNVTLSCEQNLNHDAMYWYRQDPGQGLRLIYYSQIVNDFQKGDIAEGYSVSREKKESFPLTVTSAQKNPTAFYLCASSTSDRGRTEAFFGQGTRLTVV.

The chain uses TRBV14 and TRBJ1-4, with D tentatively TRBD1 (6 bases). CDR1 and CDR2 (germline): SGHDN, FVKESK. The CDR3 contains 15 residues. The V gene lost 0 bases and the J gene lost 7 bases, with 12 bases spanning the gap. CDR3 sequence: CASSQDLQGGEKLFF. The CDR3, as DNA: TGTGCCAGCAGCCAAGATCTACAGGGAGGTGAAAAACTGTTTTTT.

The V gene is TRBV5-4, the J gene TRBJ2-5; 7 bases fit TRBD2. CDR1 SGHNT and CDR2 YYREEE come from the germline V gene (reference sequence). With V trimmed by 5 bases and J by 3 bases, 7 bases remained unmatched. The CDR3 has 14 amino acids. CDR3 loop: CASSPGLVKETQYF. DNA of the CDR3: TGTGCCAGCAGTCCTGGACTAGTCAAAGAGACCCAGTACTTC.

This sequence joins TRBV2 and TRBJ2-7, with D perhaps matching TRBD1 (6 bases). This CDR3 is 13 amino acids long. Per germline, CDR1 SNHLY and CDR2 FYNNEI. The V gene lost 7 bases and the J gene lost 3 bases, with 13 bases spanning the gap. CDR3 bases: TGTGCCAGCACCACGGACAGAATCTACGAGCAGTACTTC. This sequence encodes CASTTDRIYEQYF. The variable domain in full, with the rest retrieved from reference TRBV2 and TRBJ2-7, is EPEVTQTPSHQVTQMGQEVILRCVPISNHLYFYWYRQILGQKVEFLVSFYNNEISEKSEIFDDQFSVERPDGSNFTLKIRSTKLEDSAMYFCASTTDRIYEQYFGPGTRLTVT.

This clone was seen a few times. The CDR3 DNA reads TGTGCCAGCAGTCCCATAGACAGAGACGATCAGCCCCAGCATTTT. It translates to CASSPIDRDDQPQHF. The rearrangement uses TRBV6-5 and TRBJ1-5; perhaps TRBD1 as D (5 bases). CDR3 size: 15 residues. Germline V CDR1 and CDR2: MNHEY, SVGAGI. The V end was cut by 5 bases, the J end by 5 bases, with 16 bases between.

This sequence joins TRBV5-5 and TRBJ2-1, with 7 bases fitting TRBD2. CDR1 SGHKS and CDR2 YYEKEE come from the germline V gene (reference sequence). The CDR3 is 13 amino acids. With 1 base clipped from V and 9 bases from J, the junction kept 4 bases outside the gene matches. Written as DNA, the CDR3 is TGTGCCAGCAGCTTGTGGGAGGGCCGTGAGCAGTTCTTC. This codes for CASSLWEGREQFF.

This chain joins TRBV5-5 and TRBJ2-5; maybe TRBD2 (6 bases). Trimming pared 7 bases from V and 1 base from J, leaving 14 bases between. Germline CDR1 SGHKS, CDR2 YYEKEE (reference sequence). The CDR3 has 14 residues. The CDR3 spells CASGGSTIQETQYF. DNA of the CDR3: TGTGCCAGCGGGGGGTCTACAATCCAAGAGACCCAGTACTTC. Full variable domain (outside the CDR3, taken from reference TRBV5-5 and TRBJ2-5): DAGVTQSPTHLIKTRGQQVTLRCSPISGHKSVSWYQQVLGQGPQFIFQYYEKEERGRGNFPDRFSARQFPNYSSELNVNALLLGDSALYLCASGGSTIQETQYFGPGTRLLVL.